This T cell receptor beta chain came from a study of molecular identifiers for immune sequencing clone quantification. Naive CD8 library inputs spanned about 19,000 to 1,000,000 sorted cells and 10%, 30% or 50% RNA. Naive CD8 T cells, phenotype CD8+CD4-CCR7+CD45RA+, were sorted. The length of the CDR3 is 13 residues. In germline, CDR1 is LNHNV, CDR2 YYDKDF (reference sequence). The V end lost 5 bases, the J end lost 5 bases, and 12 bases lay between the germline ends. This clonotype was counted ten times or more. The antigen is not known. The study, taken as a whole, reports: Clonotypes topping 20 RNA copies carried over 98% of effector molecules but under 1% of naive ones.

Bulk libraries came from a prior protocol with listed TCR primers. A single record per CDR3 protein comes from TCRdb applying MiXCR to the PCR reads. This table holds under 600,000 distinct CDR3 sequences, roughly 25% found once. The chain uses TRBV15 and TRBJ1-1, with D possibly being TRBD1 (5 bases). The sequenced material came from naive CD8+ T cells from blood, with Jurkat cell RNA spiked in. This sample's subset: FACS-sorted CD8+CD4-CCR7+CD45RA+ naive T cells. This TCR derives from a human donor in good health. Some libraries in this study had Jurkat cell RNA spiked in. CDR3 in amino acids: CATSPGRETEAFF. The CDR3 nucleotides are TGTGCCACCAGCCCAGGGCGGGAAACTGAAGCTTTCTTT.